This T cell receptor (beta chain) was identified in a study of blood T cell repertoires in COVID-19. Study context: Sample material is recorded as cDNA or gDNA derived from T cells, B-cell-depleted T cells, or PBMCs.

The assay was immunoSEQ multiplex PCR, and TCRdb's table has in-frame clones only and misses some. The table has 140,000 or so clones, roughly 80% seen once. CDR1 SNHLY and CDR2 FYNNEI come from the germline V gene. CDR3 length: 12 residues. V lost 5 bases to trimming and J lost 5 bases, with 9 bases between them. Sequenced: peripheral blood. This receptor was identified in a man aged 70-80 years who had recovered from COVID-19. This rearrangement joins TRBV2 to TRBJ2-5, with no clear D. CDR3 nucleotides: TGTGCCAGCAGTTTGAGCATGGAGACCCAGTACTTC. It is translated as CASSLSMETQYF.